Below are 3 T cell receptor beta chains sequenced from a single sample in a study of blood T cells in healthy people across ages. Next came a second PCR, run for about 7 to 12 cycles, which used a sample-barcoded 5' primer along with a J-beta primer mix. MiXCR, run by TCRdb on the 5' RACE reads, gives a single entry per CDR3 protein. The sample consists of some 1.6 million distinct CDR3 sequences, almost 35% of them appearing once. Sequencing was performed on blood. The receptors were sampled from a woman in her 30s in good health.

The chain links TRBV20-1 to TRBJ1-2; tentative D call: TRBD1 (5 bases). The length of the CDR3 is 15 residues. Trimming pared 0 bases from V and 5 bases from J, leaving 16 bases between. Germline assignment: CDR1 DFQATT and CDR2 SNEGSKA (reference sequence). This chain's CDR3 is CSARDAGQAGYGYTF. CDR3 nucleotide sequence: TGCAGTGCTAGAGATGCGGGGCAGGCGGGTTATGGCTACACCTTC.

This clonotype occurred many times. This chain connects TRBV4-2 to TRBJ2-3; tentatively, D is TRBD2 (6 bases). The CDR3 consists of 16 residues. V was pared by 4 bases and J by 5 bases, with 19 bases between. Germline V gene data show CDR1 as LGHNA and CDR2 as YNFKEQ. The DNA for the CDR3 is TGTGCCAGCAGCCGACTAGGGACTGCGACGGGAGATACGCAGTATTTT. Protein sequence: CASSRLGTATGDTQYF.

This clonotype was observed a handful of times. This chain links TRBV6-5 with TRBJ1-5, with D unclear. The CDR3 is made up of 16 amino acids. Per the germline V gene, CDR1 is MNHEY and CDR2 is SVGAGI. Between the trimmed V and J ends, which lost 0 bases and 6 bases, there was a span of 15 bases. The CDR3 DNA reads as TGTGCCAGCAGTTACTCTTTACGGATTCGGCCTCAGCCCCAGCATTTT. This encodes CASSYSLRIRPQPQHF.